This T cell receptor (beta chain) is drawn from a study of technical replicates of blood from a handful of donors. Germline V gives CDR1 MDHEN, CDR2 SYDVKM. The CDR3 has 17 amino acids. Between the trimmed V and J ends, which lost 6 bases and 3 bases, there was a span of 24 bases. The data were produced by immunoSEQ multiplex PCR, yet TCRdb's version contains in-frame clones alone and is incomplete. The data show 85,000 to 100,000 clones, with 95% seen just once and about 0.19% held by the top ten. The sequence derives from a human donor in good health. The sample comprised T cells isolated from PBMCs. The chain carries TRBV28 and TRBJ2-7; D is possibly TRBD2 (6 bases). Written as DNA, the CDR3 is TGTGCCAGCAGAGAAACCGGGACTTCCCGAGGGCGCTACGAGCAGTACTTC. Translating gives CASRETGTSRGRYEQYF.